This TCR beta chain emerged from a study of blood T cell repertoires in COVID-19. Across the study: Spain, Italy and the United States supplied samples that represented acute and convalescent COVID-19.

Data came from immunoSEQ multiplex PCR; TCRdb stores just in-frame clones and leaves some out. The table records more than 300,000 clones, about 85% of them present only once. Among Cohort 3 donors, those recovered had two negative PCRs, clearance, or symptom resolution. Germline loops: CDR1 SGDLS, CDR2 YYNGEE. The CDR3 contains 16 residues. The ends lost 1 base at V and 5 bases at J; junction bases unmatched: 8. Material: PBMCs or T cells enriched from blood (not recorded which). The chain employs TRBV9 and TRBJ1-4, with TRBD1 matching over 7 bases. This clonotype was obtained from a woman aged 25 to 39 who had recovered from COVID-19. The CDR3 nucleotides read TGTGCCAGCAGCGTATCCCAGGGGGGCGCAAATGAAAAACTGTTTTTT. Translating it yields CASSVSQGGANEKLFF.